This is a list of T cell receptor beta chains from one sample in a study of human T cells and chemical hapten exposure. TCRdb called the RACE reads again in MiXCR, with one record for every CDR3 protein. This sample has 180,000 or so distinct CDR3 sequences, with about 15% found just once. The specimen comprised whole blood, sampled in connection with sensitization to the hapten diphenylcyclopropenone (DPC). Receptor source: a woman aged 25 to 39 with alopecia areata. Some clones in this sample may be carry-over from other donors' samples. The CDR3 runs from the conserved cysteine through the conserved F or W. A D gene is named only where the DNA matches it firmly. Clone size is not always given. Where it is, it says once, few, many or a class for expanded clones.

CDR3: CASSQYPGQGNNEQFF
DNA: TGTGCCAGCAGCCAGTATCCGGGACAGGGAAACAATGAGCAGTTCTTC
size: few
length: 16
V: TRBV3-1
D: TRBD1
J: TRBJ2-1

CDR3: CASSYGREDVTDTQYF
DNA: TGTGCCAGCAGTTACGGGCGGGAGGACGTCACAGATACGCAGTATTTT
size: few
length: 16
V: TRBV6-2/TRBV6-3
D: TRBD2
J: TRBJ2-3

CDR3: CSARDPASGSPQETQYF
DNA: TGCAGTGCTAGAGATCCGGCTAGCGGGAGCCCCCAAGAGACCCAGTACTTC
size: few
length: 17
V: TRBV20-1
D: TRBD2
J: TRBJ2-5

CDR3: CASSYGKGWSHEQYF
DNA: TGTGCCAGCAGTTACGGGAAGGGATGGAGCCACGAGCAGTACTTC
size: few
length: 15
V: TRBV6-2/TRBV6-3
D: -
J: TRBJ2-7

CDR3: CASSFQTNEKLFF
DNA: TGTGCCAGCAGCTTCCAGACTAATGAAAAACTGTTTTTT
size: -
length: 13
V: TRBV13
D: -
J: TRBJ1-4

CDR3: CASSNFRGEQYF
DNA: TGTGCCAGCAGCAACTTTAGGGGCGAACAGTACTTC
size: many
length: 12
V: TRBV6-2/TRBV6-3
D: -
J: TRBJ2-7

CDR3: CASSTYSGALNYGYTF
DNA: TGTGCCAGCAGCACTTATTCAGGGGCCCTTAACTATGGCTACACCTTC
size: many
length: 16
V: TRBV11-2
D: -
J: TRBJ1-2

CDR3: CASSQEWQGLYEQYF
DNA: TGTGCCAGCAGCCAAGAATGGCAGGGGCTCTACGAGCAGTACTTC
size: few
length: 15
V: TRBV3-1
D: -
J: TRBJ2-7

CDR3: CASSVVGDPYEQYF
DNA: TGTGCCAGCAGCGTAGTCGGGGACCCCTACGAGCAGTACTTC
size: -
length: 14
V: TRBV9
D: -
J: TRBJ2-7

CDR3: CASSPSRGYGYTF
DNA: TGTGCCAGCAGCCCAAGTCGGGGCTATGGCTACACCTTC
size: -
length: 13
V: TRBV7-8
D: -
J: TRBJ1-2

CDR3: CASSLGDSIQYF
DNA: TGTGCCAGCAGTTTAGGGGATTCCATTCAGTACTTC
size: few
length: 12
V: TRBV12-3/TRBV12-4
D: -
J: TRBJ2-4

CDR3: CASSLRSGGNTEAFF
DNA: TGTGCCAGCAGTTTAAGGTCGGGTGGGAACACTGAAGCTTTCTTT
size: many
length: 15
V: TRBV28
D: -
J: TRBJ1-1

CDR3: CASSQTENSGNTIYF
DNA: TGTGCCAGCAGCCAAACAGAGAACTCTGGAAACACCATATATTTT
size: once
length: 15
V: TRBV4-2
D: -
J: TRBJ1-3

CDR3: CASSLRSGQGGEKLFF
DNA: TGTGCCAGCAGCTTGCGTTCCGGACAGGGCGGGGAAAAACTGTTTTTT
size: few
length: 16
V: TRBV5-4
D: TRBD1
J: TRBJ1-4

CDR3: CASSLVREASTDTQYF
DNA: TGTGCCAGCAGCTTAGTCAGGGAGGCGAGCACAGATACGCAGTATTTT
size: many
length: 16
V: TRBV11-2
D: -
J: TRBJ2-3

CDR3: CASSTSSGRAPGELFF
DNA: TGTGCCAGCAGCACTTCTAGCGGGAGGGCCCCCGGGGAGCTGTTTTTT
size: -
length: 16
V: TRBV7-3
D: TRBD2
J: TRBJ2-2

CDR3: CSAQNAEAFF
DNA: TGCAGCGCCCAAAACGCCGAAGCTTTCTTT
size: -
length: 10
V: TRBV29-1
D: -
J: TRBJ1-1

CDR3: CASSLRQGNTIYF
DNA: TGTGCCAGCAGTTTAAGGCAGGGAAACACCATATATTTT
size: few
length: 13
V: TRBV27
D: -
J: TRBJ1-3

CDR3: CASRPSGTFDNSPLHF
DNA: TGTGCCAGCAGGCCCTCGGGGACGTTTGATAATTCACCCCTCCACTTT
size: -
length: 16
V: TRBV6-1
D: -
J: TRBJ1-6

CDR3: CASSASLGYPQTEAFF
DNA: TGTGCCAGCAGCGCTAGCCTAGGTTATCCTCAAACTGAAGCTTTCTTT
size: -
length: 16
V: TRBV7-2
D: -
J: TRBJ1-1

CDR3: CASSWTGGNSPLHF
DNA: TGTGCCAGCAGTTGGACAGGGGGTAATTCACCCCTCCACTTT
size: many
length: 14
V: TRBV2
D: TRBD1
J: TRBJ1-6

CDR3: CASSQGLGNSPLHF
DNA: TGCGCCAGCAGCCAAGGGCTGGGTAATTCACCCCTCCACTTT
size: many
length: 14
V: TRBV4-3
D: -
J: TRBJ1-6

CDR3: CASSLFGQGKNTEAFF
DNA: TGTGCCAGCAGTTTATTCGGACAGGGGAAAAACACTGAAGCTTTCTTT
size: -
length: 16
V: TRBV27
D: TRBD1
J: TRBJ1-1

CDR3: CASSPQGSNQPQHF
DNA: TGTGCCAGCAGCCCCCAGGGAAGCAATCAGCCCCAGCATTTT
size: many
length: 14
V: TRBV7-6
D: -
J: TRBJ1-5

CDR3: CASSLSGQMSSRGYTF
DNA: TGTGCCAGCAGTTTGTCGGGACAGATGTCGTCGCGTGGCTACACCTTC
size: -
length: 16
V: TRBV6-6
D: TRBD1
J: TRBJ1-2

CDR3: CSVAARLYGYTF
DNA: TGCAGCGTTGCCGCCAGACTCTATGGCTACACCTTC
size: -
length: 12
V: TRBV29-1
D: -
J: TRBJ1-2

CDR3: CSAMAGTNYGYTF
DNA: TGCAGTGCTATGGCAGGGACCAACTATGGCTACACCTTC
size: few
length: 13
V: TRBV20-1
D: -
J: TRBJ1-2

CDR3: CASSPRTSGRTTQYF
DNA: TGTGCCAGCAGCCCGCGGACTAGCGGGAGGACGACCCAGTACTTC
size: -
length: 15
V: TRBV7-2
D: TRBD2
J: TRBJ2-5

CDR3: CASSPGTSYNEQFF
DNA: TGTGCCAGCAGTCCCGGGACTTCCTACAATGAGCAGTTCTTC
size: -
length: 14
V: TRBV3-1
D: -
J: TRBJ2-1

CDR3: CASSPQSSGGPYYNEQFF
DNA: TGTGCCAGCTCACCGCAGTCTAGCGGAGGTCCCTACTACAATGAGCAGTTCTTC
size: -
length: 18
V: TRBV18
D: TRBD2
J: TRBJ2-1

CDR3: CASRSPGASYEQYF
DNA: TGTGCCAGCAGATCACCCGGTGCGTCCTACGAGCAGTACTTC
size: -
length: 14
V: TRBV7-8
D: -
J: TRBJ2-7

CDR3: CATRRGLSTDTQYF
DNA: TGTGCCACCCGAAGGGGACTATCCACAGATACGCAGTATTTT
size: many
length: 14
V: TRBV6-5
D: TRBD2
J: TRBJ2-3

CDR3: CASSSYVPNEQFF
DNA: TGTGCCAGCTCAAGTTATGTGCCCAATGAGCAGTTCTTC
size: few
length: 13
V: TRBV18
D: -
J: TRBJ2-1

CDR3: CASSVPRLAGGPNEQFF
DNA: TGCGCCAGCAGCGTGCCCCGTTTAGCGGGAGGGCCGAATGAGCAGTTCTTC
size: few
length: 17
V: TRBV5-1
D: TRBD2
J: TRBJ2-1

CDR3: CASSATGGNTEAFF
DNA: TGTGCCAGCAGCGCGACAGGGGGCAACACTGAAGCTTTCTTT
size: few
length: 14
V: TRBV7-3
D: TRBD1
J: TRBJ1-1

CDR3: CSARVGRGYEQYF
DNA: TGCAGTGCTAGAGTTGGAAGAGGCTACGAGCAGTACTTC
size: -
length: 13
V: TRBV20-1
D: -
J: TRBJ2-7

CDR3: CSSTGTGGTDTQYF
DNA: TGCAGCTCAACCGGGACAGGGGGCACAGATACGCAGTATTTT
size: -
length: 14
V: TRBV29-1
D: TRBD1
J: TRBJ2-3

CDR3: CSVPAGTGTYEQYF
DNA: TGCAGCGTTCCCGCCGGGACAGGGACCTACGAGCAGTACTTC
size: many
length: 14
V: TRBV29-1
D: TRBD1
J: TRBJ2-7

CDR3: CASSEPGLGQTQYF
DNA: TGCGCCAGCAGTGAACCTGGACTAGGACAGACCCAGTACTTC
size: -
length: 14
V: TRBV10-2
D: TRBD2
J: TRBJ2-5

CDR3: CASSQTGLAGERGTDTQYF
DNA: TGTGCCAGCAGCCAAACCGGACTAGCGGGGGAGCGGGGCACAGATACGCAGTATTTT
size: -
length: 19
V: TRBV16
D: TRBD2
J: TRBJ2-3

CDR3: CASSSSSFPGLAGLDYNEQFF
DNA: TGTGCCAGCAGCTCCTCTTCATTCCCTGGACTAGCGGGGCTTGACTACAATGAGCAGTTCTTC
size: few
length: 21
V: TRBV7-8
D: TRBD2
J: TRBJ2-1